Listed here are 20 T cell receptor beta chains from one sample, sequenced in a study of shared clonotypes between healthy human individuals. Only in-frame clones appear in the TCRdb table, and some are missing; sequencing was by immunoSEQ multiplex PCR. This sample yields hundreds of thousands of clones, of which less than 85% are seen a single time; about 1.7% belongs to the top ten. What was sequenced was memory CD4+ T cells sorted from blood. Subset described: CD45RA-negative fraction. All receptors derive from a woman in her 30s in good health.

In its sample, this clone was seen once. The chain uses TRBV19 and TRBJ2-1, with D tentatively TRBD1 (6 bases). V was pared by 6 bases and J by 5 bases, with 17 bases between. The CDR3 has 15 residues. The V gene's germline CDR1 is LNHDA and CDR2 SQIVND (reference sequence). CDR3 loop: CASRLRVDSNNEQFF. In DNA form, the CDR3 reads TGTGCCAGTAGGCTGAGGGTGGACAGTAACAATGAGCAGTTCTTC.

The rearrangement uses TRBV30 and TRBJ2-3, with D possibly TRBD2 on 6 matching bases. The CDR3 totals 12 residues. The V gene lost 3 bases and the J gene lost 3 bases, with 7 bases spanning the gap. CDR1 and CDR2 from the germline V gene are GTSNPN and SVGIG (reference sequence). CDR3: CAWRGGTDTQYF. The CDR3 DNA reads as TGTGCCTGGAGGGGGGGAACAGATACGCAGTATTTT.

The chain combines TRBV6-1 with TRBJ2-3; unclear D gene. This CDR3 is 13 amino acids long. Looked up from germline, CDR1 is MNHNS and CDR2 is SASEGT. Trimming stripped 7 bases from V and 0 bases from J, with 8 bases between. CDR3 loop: CASNSPSTDTQYF. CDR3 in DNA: TGTGCCAGCAATTCTCCCAGCACAGATACGCAGTATTTT.

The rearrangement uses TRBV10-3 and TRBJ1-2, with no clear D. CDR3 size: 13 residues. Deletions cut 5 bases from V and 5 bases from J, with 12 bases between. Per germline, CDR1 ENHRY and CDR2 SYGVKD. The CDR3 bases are TGTGCCATCAGTCAGGAGTCGGGGTATGGCTACACCTTC. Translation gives CAISQESGYGYTF.

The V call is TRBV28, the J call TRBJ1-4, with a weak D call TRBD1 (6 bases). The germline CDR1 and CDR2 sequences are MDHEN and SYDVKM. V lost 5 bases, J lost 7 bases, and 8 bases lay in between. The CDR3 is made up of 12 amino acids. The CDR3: CASSQTGEKLFF. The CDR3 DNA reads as TGTGCCAGCAGTCAGACAGGTGAAAAACTGTTTTTT.

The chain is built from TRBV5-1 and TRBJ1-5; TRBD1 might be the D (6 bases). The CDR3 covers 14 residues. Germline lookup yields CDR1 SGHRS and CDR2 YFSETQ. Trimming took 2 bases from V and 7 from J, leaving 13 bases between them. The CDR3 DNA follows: TGCGCCAGCAGCTTCACAGGGAAGGAGCAGCCCCAGCATTTT. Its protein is CASSFTGKEQPQHF.

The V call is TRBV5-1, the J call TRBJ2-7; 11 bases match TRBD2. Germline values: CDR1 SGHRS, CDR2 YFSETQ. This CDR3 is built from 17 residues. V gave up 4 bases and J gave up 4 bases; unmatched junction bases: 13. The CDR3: CASSPTTSGRPSYEQYF. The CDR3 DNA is TGCGCCAGCAGCCCCACAACTAGCGGGAGACCTTCGTACGAGCAGTACTTC.

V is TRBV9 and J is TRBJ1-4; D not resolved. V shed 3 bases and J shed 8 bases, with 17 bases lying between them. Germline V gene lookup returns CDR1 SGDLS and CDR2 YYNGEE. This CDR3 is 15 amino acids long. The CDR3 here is CASSAAVGFGEKLFF. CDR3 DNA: TGTGCCAGCAGCGCGGCAGTCGGGTTCGGAGAAAAACTGTTTTTT.

CDR3 loop: CASSLELATDTQYF. In nucleotides, the CDR3 is TGTGCCAGCAGTTTAGAACTAGCAACAGATACGCAGTATTTT. The chain couples TRBV27 to TRBJ2-3; TRBD2 is a possible D gene (6 bases). Germline V gene data show CDR1 as MNHEY and CDR2 as SMNVEV (reference sequence). V gave up 2 bases and J gave up 3 bases, with 9 bases separating them. The CDR3 totals 14 residues.

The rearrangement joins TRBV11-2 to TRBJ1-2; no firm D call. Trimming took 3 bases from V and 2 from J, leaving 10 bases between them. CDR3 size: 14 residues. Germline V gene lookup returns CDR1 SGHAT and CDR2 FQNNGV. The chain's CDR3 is CASSFQAGNYGYTF. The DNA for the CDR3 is TGTGCCAGCAGCTTTCAGGCGGGGAACTATGGCTACACCTTC.

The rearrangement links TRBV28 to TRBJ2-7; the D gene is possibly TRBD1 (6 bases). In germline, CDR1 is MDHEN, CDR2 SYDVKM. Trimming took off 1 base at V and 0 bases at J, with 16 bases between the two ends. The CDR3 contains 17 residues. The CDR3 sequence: CASSLYYPGESSYEQYF. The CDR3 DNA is TGTGCCAGCAGTTTATACTACCCAGGGGAAAGCTCCTACGAGCAGTACTTC.

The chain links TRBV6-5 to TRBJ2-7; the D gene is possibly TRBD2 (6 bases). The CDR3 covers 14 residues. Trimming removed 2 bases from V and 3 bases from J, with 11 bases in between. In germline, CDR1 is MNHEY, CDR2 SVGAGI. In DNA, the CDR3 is TGTGCCAGCAGTTACGCCCGGACTAACTACGAGCAGTACTTC. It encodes CASSYARTNYEQYF.

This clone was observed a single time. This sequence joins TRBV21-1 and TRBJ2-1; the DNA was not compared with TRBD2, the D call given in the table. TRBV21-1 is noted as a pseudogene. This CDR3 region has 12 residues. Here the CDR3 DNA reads TGTGCCAGCACCCTACTACTAACTGAGCAGTTCTTC. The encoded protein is CASTLLLTEQFF.

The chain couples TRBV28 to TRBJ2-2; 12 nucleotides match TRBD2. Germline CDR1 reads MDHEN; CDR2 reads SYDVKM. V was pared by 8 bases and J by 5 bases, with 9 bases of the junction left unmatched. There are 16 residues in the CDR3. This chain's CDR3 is CASSAVLAGGTGELFF. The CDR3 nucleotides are TGTGCCAGCTCCGCGGTACTAGCGGGAGGTACCGGGGAGCTGTTTTTT.

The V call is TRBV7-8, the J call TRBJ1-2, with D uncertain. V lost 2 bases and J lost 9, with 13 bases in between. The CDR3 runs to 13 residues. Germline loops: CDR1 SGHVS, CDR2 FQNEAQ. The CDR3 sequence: CASSLNVRSSYTF. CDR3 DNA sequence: TGTGCCAGCAGCTTAAACGTCCGTTCGAGCTACACCTTC.

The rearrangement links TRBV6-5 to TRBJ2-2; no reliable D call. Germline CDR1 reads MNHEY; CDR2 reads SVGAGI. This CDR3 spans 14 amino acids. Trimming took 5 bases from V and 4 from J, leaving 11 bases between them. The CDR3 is CASSTRPGTGELFF. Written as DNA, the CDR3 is TGTGCCAGCAGTACAAGACCAGGCACCGGGGAGCTGTTTTTT.

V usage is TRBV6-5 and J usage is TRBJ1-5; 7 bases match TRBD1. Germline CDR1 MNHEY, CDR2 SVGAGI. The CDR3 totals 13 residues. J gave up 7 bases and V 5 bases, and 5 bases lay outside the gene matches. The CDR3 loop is CASSKTGNQPQHF. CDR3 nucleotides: TGTGCCAGCAGTAAGACAGGGAACCAGCCCCAGCATTTT.

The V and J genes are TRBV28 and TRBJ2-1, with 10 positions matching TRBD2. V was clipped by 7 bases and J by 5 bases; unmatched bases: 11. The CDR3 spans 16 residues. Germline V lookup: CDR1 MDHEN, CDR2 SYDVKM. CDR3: CASKIGGLAVHNEQFF. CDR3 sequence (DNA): TGTGCCAGCAAAATAGGCGGACTAGCGGTCCACAATGAGCAGTTCTTC.

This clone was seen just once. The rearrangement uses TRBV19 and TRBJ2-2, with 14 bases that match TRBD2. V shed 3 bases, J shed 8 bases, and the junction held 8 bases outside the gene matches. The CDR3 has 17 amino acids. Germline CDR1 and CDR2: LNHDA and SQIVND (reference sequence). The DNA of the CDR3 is TGTGCCAGTAGTATCCCGAGACTAGCGGGAGGGCCTGGGGAGCTGTTTTTT. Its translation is CASSIPRLAGGPGELFF.

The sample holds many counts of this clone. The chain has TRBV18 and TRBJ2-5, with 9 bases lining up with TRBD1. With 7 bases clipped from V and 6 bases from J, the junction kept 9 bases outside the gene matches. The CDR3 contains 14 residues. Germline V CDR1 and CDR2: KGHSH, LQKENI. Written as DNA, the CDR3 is TGTGCCAGCTGCAGGGACAGGGTTACGAAGACCCAGTACTTC. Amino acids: CASCRDRVTKTQYF.